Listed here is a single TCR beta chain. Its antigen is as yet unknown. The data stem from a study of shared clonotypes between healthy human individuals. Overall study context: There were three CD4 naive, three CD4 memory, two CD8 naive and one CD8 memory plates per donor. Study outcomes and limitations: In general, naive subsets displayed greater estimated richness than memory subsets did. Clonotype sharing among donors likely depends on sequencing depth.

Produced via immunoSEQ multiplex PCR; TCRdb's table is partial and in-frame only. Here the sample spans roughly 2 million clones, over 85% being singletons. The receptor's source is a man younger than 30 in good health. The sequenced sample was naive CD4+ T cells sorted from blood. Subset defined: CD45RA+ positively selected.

The CDR3 loop reads CASSYGPGTPWGGYTF. The CDR3 coding sequence is TGTGCCAGCAGTTACGGTCCCGGGACACCCTGGGGTGGCTACACCTTC. The rearrangement uses TRBV6-5 and TRBJ1-2; maybe TRBD1 (6 bases). Germline-derived CDR1 and CDR2 are MNHEY and SVGAGI. This CDR3 has 16 amino acids. V lost 2 bases and J 7 bases, leaving 20 bases between the germline ends.